Listed below are T cell receptor beta chains from one sample, sequenced in a study of T cells in Graves' hyperthyroidism and ophthalmopathy. TCRdb redid the calling of the multiplex PCR reads with MiXCR, one entry per CDR3 protein. In the table there are about 570,000 distinct CDR3 sequences, roughly 50% of which are singletons. Material: peripheral blood or thyroid tissue (not recorded which). All receptors derive from an adult woman with Graves' disease, either hyperthyroidism or ophthalmopathy (not recorded which). Each CDR3 is given with its conserved first and last residue. D genes are given only for firm matches. Size tells how often a clone was seen (once, few, many) or the class of an expanded clone, and some rows leave it out.

v_call,clone_size,j_call,d_call,cdr3_nt,cdr3_aa
TRBV18,many,TRBJ1-6,-,TGTGCCAGCTCACCGTTGGGGAATAATTCACCCCTCCACTTT,CASSPLGNNSPLHF
TRBV5-1,many,TRBJ1-6,-,TGCGCCAGCAGCTTGGGGCCGCGTGATTCACCCCTCCACTTT,CASSLGPRDSPLHF
TRBV10-3,-,TRBJ1-2,-,-,CAICSAPGEYGYTF
TRBV2,-,TRBJ2-7,-,TGTGCTAGCCGGGACCCCGCTACCTACGAGCAGTACTTC,CASRDPATYEQYF
TRBV28,-,TRBJ1-1,-,TGTGCCAGCACCGGGACCCCTAGGATGGGGGAAGCTTTCTTT,CASTGTPRMGEAFF
TRBV4-1,many,TRBJ1-4,-,TGCGCCAGCAGCCAAATTTACCCAAAACCGGACCAACGGGGGAGAAAACTGTTTTTT,CASSQIYPKPDQRGRKLFF
TRBV7-9,-,TRBJ1-1,-,TGTGCCAGCAGCTTGGAGAGAATGAACACTGAAGCTTTCTTT,CASSLERMNTEAFF
TRBV10-3,-,TRBJ2-5,-,TGTGCCCTAAAGGGGGGTTCAGAGACCCAGTACTTC,CALKGGSETQYF
TRBV11-2,many,TRBJ2-7,TRBD2,TGTGCCAGCAGCCGGCTACTAGCGGGACCCGAGCAGTACTTC,CASSRLLAGPEQYF
TRBV15,many,TRBJ2-7,-,TGTGCCACCAGCTCCGACAGCCACTCCTACGAGCAGTACTTC,CATSSDSHSYEQYF
TRBV20-1,many,TRBJ1-1,-,TGCAGTGCTAGACTCGGGACCTATTCCCAGGCTTTCTTT,CSARLGTYSQAFF
TRBV7-9,once,TRBJ1-1,-,TGTGCCAGCAGCTTAGTACCCGTCGGGGGAACGAACACTGAAGCTTTCTTT,CASSLVPVGGTNTEAFF
TRBV9,-,TRBJ1-6,-,TGTGCCAGCAGCGTAGAAGGGACTAGCGGTTCACCCCTCCACTTT,CASSVEGTSGSPLHF
TRBV2,-,TRBJ1-6,-,TGTGCCAGCCGGACAGCCCCTAATTCACCCCTCCACTTT,CASRTAPNSPLHF
TRBV5-5,-,TRBJ2-7,-,TGTGCCAGCTCACCCGAAGGGGGGGCCTTCTACGAGCAGTACTTC,CASSPEGGAFYEQYF
TRBV7-2,many,TRBJ2-7,-,TGTGCCAGCAGCCCCCACGCGGCCTACGAGCAGTACTTC,CASSPHAAYEQYF
TRBV5-1,many,TRBJ2-7,TRBD2,TGCGCCAGCGGGACTAGCGGTGAGCAGTACTTC,CASGTSGEQYF
TRBV27,few,TRBJ2-7,-,TGTGCCAGCAGTTTACTCGGAACAGGGTCGAACGAGCAGTACTTC,CASSLLGTGSNEQYF
TRBV24-1,-,TRBJ1-5,-,TGTGCCACCAGTGATTCGTCGGTCCCTAGGCCCCAGCATTTT,CATSDSSVPRPQHF
TRBV12-3/TRBV12-4,many,TRBJ2-2,-,TGTGCCAGCAGTTTTCCAGGCTGGGATAGGGGCGGGGAGCTGTTTTTT,CASSFPGWDRGGELFF
TRBV20-1,-,TRBJ2-7,TRBD2,TGCAGTGCCCCGAGCGGGAGGGCCTACGAGCGGTACTTC,CSAPSGRAYERYF
TRBV7-2,-,TRBJ2-7,-,TGTGCCAGCAGCTCGAAACAGGGCCCCGAGCAGTACTTC,CASSSKQGPEQYF
TRBV29-1,few,TRBJ1-4,TRBD1,TGCAGCGCCAAGACAGGGGGGCGGGAAAAACTGTTTTTT,CSAKTGGREKLFF
TRBV7-2,few,TRBJ1-1,-,TGTGCCAGCAGCTTCAACCTAGAAGCTTTCTTT,CASSFNLEAFF
TRBV9,-,TRBJ2-5,-,TGTGCCAGCAGCGTAGCGGAGGGACAGTTACAAGAGACCCAGTACTTC,CASSVAEGQLQETQYF
TRBV7-3,many,TRBJ1-3,-,TGTGCCAGCCTGGTATATCTTGTCCTAAACTCTGGAAACACCATATATTTT,CASLVYLVLNSGNTIYF
TRBV28,few,TRBJ2-5,-,TGTGCCAGCACCAAACAAGAGACCCAGTACTTC,CASTKQETQYF
TRBV7-2,many,TRBJ2-7,-,TGTGCCAGCAGCTTATTTCCTGGGTTGGCCTACGAGCAGTACTTC,CASSLFPGLAYEQYF
TRBV11-3,many,TRBJ2-5,TRBD2,TGTGCCAGCAGCCCGGGACTAGCGGGAGAGGTAGAGACCCAGTACTTC,CASSPGLAGEVETQYF
TRBV7-2,-,TRBJ2-5,-,TGTGCCAGCAGCTGGAGGGGGCTCGGGGCTAGCCGAGAGACCCAGTACTTC,CASSWRGLGASRETQYF
TRBV4-1,many,TRBJ1-5,-,TGCGCCAGCAGCCAAGATCTTTTTAACAATCAGCCCCAGCATTTT,CASSQDLFNNQPQHF
TRBV10-3,few,TRBJ2-6,-,TGTGCCATCAGTGTAACAGGGTCTGGGGCCAACGTCCTGACTTTC,CAISVTGSGANVLTF
TRBV14,-,TRBJ1-1,TRBD1,TGTGCCAGCAGTCACAGGGGGCGAGCTTTCTTT,CASSHRGRAFF
TRBV2,-,TRBJ1-5,-,TGTGCCAGCAGTGGGATGGCAAATCGGCCCCAGCATTTT,CASSGMANRPQHF
TRBV10-3,once,TRBJ2-5,-,TGTGCCATCGGAGCGCAGGGGATGATGGAGACCCAGTACTTC,CAIGAQGMMETQYF
TRBV7-9,once,TRBJ1-2,-,TGTGCCAGCGTAGGGACGTTAGACTATGGCTACACCTTC,CASVGTLDYGYTF
TRBV14,-,TRBJ2-5,-,TGTGCCAGCAGCCAAGAGGGAAGGGGCTATACGGCCCAGTACTTC,CASSQEGRGYTAQYF
TRBV5-4,many,TRBJ1-6,-,TGTGCCAGCAGCATGTTTACTAATTCACCCCTCCACTTT,CASSMFTNSPLHF
TRBV11-2,-,TRBJ1-2,TRBD1,TGTGCCAGCAGCCTCGGGACAGGGGTGGCCTATGGCTACACCTTC,CASSLGTGVAYGYTF
TRBV7-2,many,TRBJ1-6,TRBD1,TGTGCCAGCAGGCAACCAGGGGGAAGCTCACCCCTCCACTTT,CASRQPGGSSPLHF
TRBV7-2,-,TRBJ2-5,TRBD2,TGTGCCAGCAGCCCCCAGGCGGGAGGGCAGCAGACCCAGTACTTC,CASSPQAGGQQTQYF
TRBV6-5,-,TRBJ2-6,-,TGTGCCAGCAGTCCGGACGTCTCTGGGGCCAACGTCCTGACTTTC,CASSPDVSGANVLTF
TRBV10-2,-,TRBJ1-1,TRBD1,TGCGCCAGCTCCCTCCCTGGACAGGACGTTATGAACACTGAAGCTTTCTTT,CASSLPGQDVMNTEAFF
TRBV5-1,-,TRBJ2-6,-,TGCGCCAGCAGCTTGGACCCTGCCCCGGGAGCCAACGTCCTGACTTTC,CASSLDPAPGANVLTF
TRBV29-1,-,TRBJ2-7,TRBD2,TGCAGCGTTGAACTAGCGGGAGGGACCTACGAGCAGTACTTC,CSVELAGGTYEQYF
TRBV2,-,TRBJ1-5,TRBD1,TGTGCCAGCAGTGACCGGACAGGGAGTCAGCCCCAGCATTTT,CASSDRTGSQPQHF
TRBV28,-,TRBJ1-4,-,TGTGCCAGCAGTGCCCTTGAAAAACTGTTTTTT,CASSALEKLFF
TRBV14,many,TRBJ1-1,-,TGTGCCAGCAGCCAAGATCACAGGGTGCTCACTGAAGCTTTCTTT,CASSQDHRVLTEAFF